This record concerns one T cell receptor (beta chain) sequence. Profiling relied on immunoSEQ multiplex PCR, and the TCRdb table lists in-frame clones only, not all of them. Here the sample spans some 180,000 clones, 86% being singletons. Germline values: CDR1 SGHDT, CDR2 YYEEEE. The trim removed 6 bases at V and 0 bases at J, leaving 9 bases unmatched. This CDR3 spans 16 amino acids. This specimen belongs to a study of blood T cell repertoires in COVID-19. The sample taken for sequencing was peripheral blood. The gene calls are TRBV5-6 and TRBJ2-1, with 7 bases matching TRBD2. This TCR derives from an older man with active or convalescent COVID-19. CDR3 sequence (DNA): TGTGCCAGCAACCCGGGGGGAGGCTCCTCCTACAATGAGCAGTTCTTC. Translation gives CASNPGGGSSYNEQFF.